This passage covers 8 T cell receptor beta chains from one sample sequenced in a study of CD8 T cell repertoires and HIV-1 epitope variants. Using immunoSEQ multiplex PCR, the repertoire was profiled, and TCRdb retains in-frame clones only, with some absent. The sample holds about 95,000 clones, around 67% seen once. Sequenced: uncultured baseline CD8+ T cells from peripheral blood mononuclear cells (PBMCs). The receptors were sampled from a male donor with HIV.

The genes are TRBV4-3 and TRBJ1-6; D perhaps matches TRBD1 (5 bases). The V and J ends lost 0 bases and 14 bases respectively, with 17 bases between them. Germline CDR1 reads LGHNA; CDR2 reads YSLEER. The CDR3 has 15 amino acids. The CDR3 is CASSQDGKSGGALHF. CDR3 nucleotides: TGCGCCAGCAGCCAAGATGGGAAATCCGGAGGGGCCCTCCACTTT.

The chain is built from TRBV6-6 and TRBJ2-2, with D hard to call. The germline V gene has CDR1 MNHNY and CDR2 SVGAGI (reference sequence). The CDR3 contains 13 residues. With 4 bases removed from V and 4 bases from J, the gap between germline ends came to 7 bases. CDR3 loop: CASSFSGTGELFF. CDR3 nucleotides: TGTGCCAGCAGTTTTTCGGGCACCGGGGAGCTGTTTTTT.

The gene calls are TRBV29-1 and TRBJ1-4; 9 bases align to TRBD1. Germline CDR1 is SQVTM and CDR2 is ANQGSEA. With V trimmed by 0 bases and J by 8 bases, 7 bases remained unmatched. The CDR3 sequence is 15 residues long. CDR3 DNA sequence: TGCAGCGTTGAAGACACCGGGACAGGGAACGAAAAACTGTTTTTT. This translates into CSVEDTGTGNEKLFF.

J is TRBJ1-3 and V is TRBV6-6, with 7 bases matching TRBD1. Trimming cost V 4 bases and J 0 bases; bases outside gene matches: 6. The CDR3 contains 16 residues. Germline V gene lookup returns CDR1 MNHNY and CDR2 SVGAGI (reference sequence). CDR3 sequence: CASSSGTAHSGNTIYF. The CDR3 bases are TGTGCCAGCAGTTCCGGGACAGCGCACTCTGGAAACACCATATATTTT.

The genes are TRBV9 and TRBJ2-7, with 15 positions matching TRBD2. The trim removed 3 bases at V and 4 bases at J, leaving 11 bases unmatched. Looked up from germline, CDR1 is SGDLS and CDR2 is YYNGEE. The CDR3 is 18 amino acids. The CDR3 here is CASSAGLAGGPGGYEQYF. CDR3 coding DNA: TGTGCCAGCAGCGCAGGACTAGCGGGGGGGCCGGGAGGATACGAGCAGTACTTC.

The chain carries TRBV4-2 and TRBJ2-7; 12 nucleotides line up with TRBD2. This CDR3 has 17 amino acids. CDR1 LGHNA and CDR2 YNFKEQ come from the germline V gene. Trimming at V came to 1 base and at J to 0 bases, leaving 4 bases not matched to a gene. CDR3 coding DNA: TGTGCCAGCAGCCAAGGAAGGACTAGCGGGGACTCCTACGAGCAGTACTTC. Protein: CASSQGRTSGDSYEQYF.

The CDR3 protein is CASSTSGTVISYEQYF. CDR3 DNA sequence: TGTGCCAGCAGTACCTCCGGGACAGTTATCTCCTACGAGCAGTACTTC. V usage is TRBV27 and J usage is TRBJ2-7; 7 bases match TRBD1. This CDR3 is built from 16 residues. Germline CDR1 and CDR2: MNHEY and SMNVEV (reference sequence). The ends lost 5 bases at V and 0 bases at J; junction bases unmatched: 10.

This chain joins TRBV9 and TRBJ1-1; the D gene is possibly TRBD1 (5 bases). Germline assignment: CDR1 SGDLS and CDR2 YYNGEE. V lost 5 bases, J lost 7 bases, and 15 bases lay in between. The CDR3 covers 13 residues. CDR3 nucleotide sequence: TGTGCCAGCAGTAGGAGGGACGGATATGAAGCTTTCTTT. It yields the protein CASSRRDGYEAFF.